This TCR beta chain was identified during a study of identical twins. TCRdb re-derived calls from the 5' RACE reads in MiXCR, one entry per CDR3 protein. The repertoire holds around 690,000 distinct CDR3 sequences, with less than 25% as singletons. CDR3 size: 12 residues. Trimming pared 5 bases from V and 4 bases from J, leaving 10 bases between. CDR1 is DFQATT, CDR2 SNEGSKA, per germline (reference sequence). This clonotype was observed a few times. These data were also reused for a study on T cells expressing NK-cell markers.

The TCR originated in a woman between 18 and 29 years old in good health. The chain carries TRBV20-1 and TRBJ2-3; D gene unclear. The sequencing input was PBMCs. As DNA, the CDR3 is TGCAGTGCTCCGAGGCCGGCAGATACGCAGTATTTT. Translating gives CSAPRPADTQYF.